This TCR beta chain originates from a study of PD-1 blockade in classical Hodgkin lymphoma. Findings and caveats of the study: It was among complete responders that baseline diversity resembled that of newly diagnosed patients. The study found that TCR diversity rose significantly by C4D1 in CD4+ but not CD8+ cells. Reports indicated that newly diagnosed patients had lower baseline TCR diversity than healthy donors did.

About this clone: What it binds is not known.

The protocol was immunoSEQ multiplex PCR, while the TCRdb copy is restricted to in-frame clones and leaves out a portion. The profile covers tens of thousands of clones, with approximately 70% appearing a single time and 8% to 13% taken by the ten largest. The CDR3 totals 13 residues. The germline V gene has CDR1 LNHNV and CDR2 YYDKDF (reference sequence). The V gene lost 7 bases and the J gene lost 0 bases, with 9 bases spanning the gap. Every patient was affected by relapse after autologous stem cell transplantation, while exposure to brentuximab vedotin was not uniform. Relapsed/refractory classical Hodgkin lymphoma patients had complete, partial or progressive responses.

This clonotype was obtained from a human donor with classical Hodgkin lymphoma. This chain links TRBV15 with TRBJ1-1; D is perhaps TRBD1 (5 bases). The material was peripheral blood mononuclear cells (PBMCs), obtained at baseline. In nucleotides, the CDR3 is TGTGCCACCACGGGGCTACTGAACACTGAAGCTTTCTTT. It yields the protein CATTGLLNTEAFF.